The 20 T cell receptor beta chains below come from one sample, sequenced in a study of control samples from healthy donors and cancer patients (dated by TCRdb to the early 2020s). The library was made by the immunoSEQ multiplex PCR assay. Drawn from immuneACCESS, this table holds only the in-frame rearrangements with V and J called that TCRdb kept. Clones are partly lost; checked studies trace under half to an unresolved V gene and leave the rest unexplained. For this sample the table gives roughly 400,000 clones, of which approximately 92% were detected only once. Around 6.4% of the sample is in the top ten clones. The sample consisted of PBMCs. Source of these receptors: a man aged 35 to 55 with head and neck cancer.

V gene TRBV2 combines with J gene TRBJ2-2; D possibly corresponds to TRBD1 (5 bases). The CDR3 covers 14 residues. Trimming left V 8 bases short and J 2 bases short, with 12 bases between. CDR1 and CDR2 from the germline V gene are SNHLY and FYNNEI. The CDR3 DNA reads as TGTGCCAGCCTAGGGGCTAGAAACACCGGGGAGCTGTTTTTT. Translating it yields CASLGARNTGELFF.

CDR3 amino acids: CATSRPGCPSNQPQHF. The CDR3 coding sequence is TGTGCCACCAGTCGACCCGGGTGCCCAAGCAATCAGCCCCAGCATTTT. The chain links TRBV24-1 to TRBJ1-5; unclear D gene. Germline V gene data show CDR1 as KGHDR and CDR2 as SFDVKD. The V gene lost 6 bases and the J gene lost 1 base, with 15 bases spanning the gap. CDR3 size: 16 residues.

This sequence joins TRBV7-8 and TRBJ1-5; D call uncertain. Germline V gene data show CDR1 as SGHVS and CDR2 as FQNEAQ. CDR3 size: 15 residues. V gave up 1 base and J gave up 4 bases, with 11 bases separating them. The CDR3 DNA is TGTGCCAGCAGCTTAGAGAGGGTTCTGAATCAGCCCCAGCATTTT. Translating it yields CASSLERVLNQPQHF.

This clone appeared a single time. The CDR3 is CASSLDRRDPRDTGELFF. The CDR3 DNA follows: TGCGCCAGCAGCTTGGACCGGCGGGACCCAAGGGACACCGGGGAGCTGTTTTTT. This sequence joins TRBV5-1 and TRBJ2-2, with a tentative D call TRBD2 (6 bases). The CDR3 sequence is 18 residues long. Trimming shortened V by 0 bases and J by 3 bases, and 18 bases separated the two germline ends. The germline V gene has CDR1 SGHRS and CDR2 YFSETQ.

As for this clone: In the same sample, other DNA sequences code for this CDR3. The rearrangement joins TRBV3-1 (or the pseudogene TRBV3-2) to TRBJ1-1; possibly TRBD1 for D (6 bases). V dropped 4 bases and J dropped 1 base, with 7 bases sitting between them. This CDR3 region has 13 residues. Per the germline V gene, CDR1 is LGHDT and CDR2 is YNNKEL (reference sequence). The CDR3 bases are TGTGCCAGCAGCCCGACAGGGAACACTGAAGCTTTCTTT. It encodes CASSPTGNTEAFF.

The V call is TRBV2, the J call TRBJ1-4; no clear D. The germline gives CDR1 SNHLY, CDR2 FYNNEI. The length of the CDR3 is 14 residues. The V gene lost 1 base and the J gene lost 8 bases, with 11 bases spanning the gap. DNA of the CDR3: TGTGCCAGCAGTGAAGGCTGGGTTTGGGAAAAACTGTTTTTT. Protein sequence: CASSEGWVWEKLFF.

V usage is TRBV4-1 and J usage is TRBJ2-5; no firm D call. CDR3 length: 13 amino acids. Germline lookup yields CDR1 MGHRA and CDR2 YSYEKL. Deletions cut 0 bases from V and 4 bases from J, with 6 bases between. The CDR3 loop reads CASSQEDGETQYF. CDR3 bases: TGCGCCAGCAGCCAAGAAGATGGAGAGACCCAGTACTTC.

This sequence joins TRBV29-1 and TRBJ1-2, with D perhaps TRBD1 (6 bases). V was shortened by 3 bases and J by 1 base, with 9 bases between the two germline ends. The CDR3 totals 13 residues. In germline, CDR1 is SQVTM, CDR2 ANQGSEA. The CDR3 spells CSVDGGGNYGYTF. The CDR3, as DNA: TGCAGCGTTGACGGGGGCGGTAACTATGGCTACACCTTC.

This clone was seen just once. This chain uses TRBV7-9 with TRBJ2-5; TRBD1 aligns across 8 bases. This CDR3 has 16 amino acids. J lost 5 bases, V lost 0 bases, and 8 bases had no gene match. Per germline, CDR1 SEHNR and CDR2 FQNEAQ (reference sequence). The CDR3 spells CASSLAGQGAFETQYF. In nucleotides, the CDR3 is TGTGCCAGCAGCTTAGCTGGTCAGGGGGCGTTTGAGACCCAGTACTTC.

This rearrangement joins TRBV4-2 to TRBJ1-2, with unresolved D. This CDR3 spans 14 amino acids. Per germline, CDR1 LGHNA and CDR2 YNFKEQ. Deletions cut 0 bases from V and 8 bases from J, with 13 bases between. This CDR3 reads CASSQDLGPRGYTF. The CDR3 nucleotides read TGTGCCAGCAGCCAAGATCTCGGGCCCCGGGGCTACACCTTC.

The chain couples TRBV6-5 to TRBJ2-7, with 7 bases lining up with TRBD1. V gave up 6 bases and J gave up 6 bases; unmatched junction bases: 8. Looked up from germline, CDR1 is MNHEY and CDR2 is SVGAGI. The CDR3 consists of 13 residues. The CDR3 sequence is CASRQGTASEQYF. Here the CDR3 DNA reads TGTGCCAGCAGACAAGGGACAGCGAGCGAGCAGTACTTC.

The chain carries TRBV14 and TRBJ1-2; D not resolved. The CDR3 has 15 amino acids. The V gene lost 4 bases and the J gene lost 6 bases, with 18 bases spanning the gap. Germline-derived CDR1 and CDR2 are SGHDN and FVKESK. The CDR3 region has the DNA TGTGCCAGCAGCCGCCGCCCCGGAGTTTTCGATGGCTACACCTTC. Amino acid sequence: CASSRRPGVFDGYTF.

This clone has more than one count but fewer than ten. The V and J genes are TRBV2 and TRBJ2-7; D may be TRBD1 or TRBD2 (5 bases each). CDR1 is SNHLY, CDR2 FYNNEI, per germline. This CDR3 is built from 15 residues. Trimming removed 4 bases from V and 1 base from J, with 14 bases in between. CDR3 nucleotide sequence: TGTGCCAGCAGTGGCCTGGGACCGAGATCCTACGAGCAGTACTTC. Protein sequence: CASSGLGPRSYEQYF.

The chain joins TRBV7-3 to TRBJ1-1, with 8 bases that match TRBD1. The CDR3 extends over 14 amino acids. Germline V CDR1 and CDR2: SGHTA, FQGTGA. With V trimmed by 1 base and J by 5 bases, 3 bases remained unmatched. The CDR3: CASSLMDRETEAFF. The CDR3 DNA follows: TGTGCCAGCAGCTTAATGGACAGGGAAACTGAAGCTTTCTTT.

V is TRBV18 and J is TRBJ2-5; 8 bases are shared with TRBD1. There are 18 residues in the CDR3. Germline-derived CDR1 and CDR2 are KGHSH and LQKENI. V lost 3 bases and J lost 0; bases outside the gene matches: 12. The CDR3, as DNA: TGTGCCAGCTCACCCAGTAGTGGGGACAGGACATACCAAGAGACCCAGTACTTC. The encoded protein is CASSPSSGDRTYQETQYF.

The rearrangement joins TRBV27 to TRBJ1-1; no clear D gene. CDR1 is MNHEY, CDR2 SMNVEV, per germline (reference sequence). V was trimmed by 4 bases and J by 2 bases, leaving 8 bases between them. The CDR3 spans 13 residues. CDR3: CASSSASNTEAFF. The DNA of the CDR3 is TGTGCCAGCAGTTCCGCCAGCAACACTGAAGCTTTCTTT.

The V gene is TRBV6-5, the J gene TRBJ1-5; maybe TRBD1 (5 bases). Trimming shortened V by 2 bases and J by 2 bases, and 10 bases separated the two germline ends. Germline V gives CDR1 MNHEY, CDR2 SVGAGI. This CDR3 contains 15 residues. The CDR3 protein is CASSYKGLGNQPQHF. The CDR3 DNA sequence: TGTGCCAGCAGTTACAAGGGGCTTGGCAATCAGCCCCAGCATTTT.

This chain joins TRBV5-1 and TRBJ1-6, with 7 bases lining up with TRBD1. Trimming removed 3 bases from V and 8 bases from J; junction bases left unmatched: 8. The CDR3 sequence is 15 residues long. Germline V gene sequence: CDR1 SGHRS, CDR2 YFSETQ. In DNA form, the CDR3 reads TGCGCCAGCAGCTCCAGACAGGGCTCTCATTCACCCCTCCACTTT. Protein sequence: CASSSRQGSHSPLHF. Full variable domain (outside the CDR3, taken from reference TRBV5-1 and TRBJ1-6): KAGVTQTPRYLIKTRGQQVTLSCSPISGHRSVSWYQQTPGQGLQFLFEYFSETQRNKGNFPGRFSGRQFSNSRSEMNVSTLELGDSALYLCASSSRQGSHSPLHFGNGTRLTVT.

The V gene is TRBV1, the J gene TRBJ2-2; TRBD2 is the table's D call, not checked against the DNA. TRBV1 is reported as a pseudogene. This CDR3 region has 17 residues. The CDR3 DNA reads TGCACCAGCAGCCAAGTATGGTCTAGTAGGTTCACCGGGGAGCTGTTTTTT. It codes for CTSSQVWSSRFTGELFF.

The chain recombines TRBV4-1 with TRBJ1-1; D gene uncertain. The CDR3 loop spans 14 amino acids. Germline-derived CDR1 and CDR2 are MGHRA and YSYEKL. Between the trimmed V and J ends, which lost 3 bases and 1 base, there was a span of 9 bases. Here the CDR3 DNA reads TGCGCCAGCAGCCATCGGCAGTCGAACACTGAAGCTTTCTTT. This gives the protein CASSHRQSNTEAFF.